The next 26 T cell receptor beta chains were all read from a single sample in a study of blood T cell repertoires in COVID-19. Clones were sequenced by immunoSEQ multiplex PCR, and TCRdb holds only the in-frame ones, with some missing. The data show hundreds of thousands of clones, with 82% seen just once and approximately 13% held by the top ten. The sequencing sample was made of peripheral blood. These TCRs come from a woman aged 55-69 years with active or convalescent COVID-19.

This clone was found once. V gene TRBV6-5 combines with J gene TRBJ2-3; 10 bases are a match to TRBD2. Germline-derived CDR1 and CDR2 are MNHEY and SVGAGI. V lost 4 bases, J lost 3 bases, and 7 bases stayed unmatched. The CDR3 is made up of 16 amino acids. In DNA, the CDR3 is TGTGCCAGCAGTTCTGAACTAGCGGGGAGAACAGATACGCAGTATTTT. Its protein product is CASSSELAGRTDTQYF.

The rearrangement joins TRBV5-6 to TRBJ1-1; tentative D call: TRBD1 (5 bases). Trimming removed 2 bases at V and 2 bases at J, with 7 bases between. The length of the CDR3 is 13 residues. Germline assignment: CDR1 SGHDT and CDR2 YYEEEE. The CDR3: CASSFGANTEAFF. The CDR3 coding sequence is TGTGCCAGCAGCTTTGGGGCCAACACTGAAGCTTTCTTT.

This chain links TRBV4-3 with TRBJ2-2; D is perhaps TRBD1 (6 bases). This CDR3 is built from 17 residues. Germline CDR1 reads LGHNA; CDR2 reads YSLEER. With 3 bases removed from V and 5 bases from J, the gap between germline ends came to 19 bases. CDR3 sequence (DNA): TGCGCCAGCAGCCATTTAACAGGGTGGCAGAGGACCGGGGAGCTGTTTTTT. Protein product: CASSHLTGWQRTGELFF.

V gene TRBV7-2 combines with J gene TRBJ1-3; no firm D call. CDR3 length equals 14 residues. Trimming stripped 5 bases from V and 0 bases from J, with 8 bases between. Germline V gene sequence: CDR1 SGHTA, CDR2 FQGNSA. In DNA, the CDR3 is TGTGCCAGCAGCCTCTATATCTCTGGAAACACCATATATTTT. Its translation is CASSLYISGNTIYF.

The chain carries TRBV18 and TRBJ2-3; unclear D gene. The CDR3 length is 15 residues. CDR1 and CDR2 from the germline V gene are KGHSH and LQKENI. Trimming left V 3 bases short and J 1 base short, with 11 bases between. The CDR3 bases are TGTGCCAGCTCACCTTATACCGCGCGCACAGATACGCAGTATTTT. As protein: CASSPYTARTDTQYF. Variable domain in full (rest from reference TRBV18 and TRBJ2-3): NAGVMQNPRHLVRRRGQEARLRCSPMKGHSHVYWYRQLPEEGLKFMVYLQKENIIDESGMPKERFSAEFPKEGPSILRIQQVVRGDSAAYFCASSPYTARTDTQYFGPGTRLTVL.

V and J are TRBV5-6 and TRBJ2-3, with 7 bases that match TRBD2. The trim removed 0 bases at V and 0 bases at J, leaving 4 bases unmatched. Germline loops: CDR1 SGHDT, CDR2 YYEEEE. This CDR3 has 16 amino acids. CDR3 nucleotide sequence: TGTGCCAGCAGCTTGGGACTAGCTTGGAGCACAGATACGCAGTATTTT. It translates to CASSLGLAWSTDTQYF.

The rearrangement uses TRBV7-8 and TRBJ2-2, with D perhaps TRBD1 (6 bases). The CDR3 spans 13 residues. V lost 5 bases, J lost 7 bases, and 11 bases lay in between. Germline CDR1 reads SGHVS; CDR2 reads FQNEAQ. The CDR3 coding sequence is TGTGCCAGCAGCCTAAAGGGGGTCGGGGAGCTGTTTTTT. Its protein is CASSLKGVGELFF.

The CDR3 spells CASRSGASYEQYF. The CDR3 DNA is TGCGCCAGCAGGAGCGGGGCGTCCTACGAGCAGTACTTC. J is TRBJ2-7 and V is TRBV5-1; TRBD2 aligns across 7 bases. CDR3 length: 13 amino acids. CDR1 is SGHRS and CDR2 is YFSETQ in the germline V gene. After removal of 5 bases from V and 1 base from J, the junction contained 3 bases not matched to a gene.

V and J are TRBV9 and TRBJ1-3, with 8 bases that match TRBD1. Trimming at V came to 1 base and at J to 0 bases, leaving 3 bases not matched to a gene. Germline assignment: CDR1 SGDLS and CDR2 YYNGEE. This CDR3 region has 16 residues. This CDR3 is CASSVSRGLSGNTIYF. The CDR3 DNA follows: TGTGCCAGCAGCGTATCCAGGGGGCTCTCTGGAAACACCATATATTTT.

This sequence joins TRBV4-1 and TRBJ2-7, with TRBD2 as a possible D gene (5 bases). Germline V gene data show CDR1 as MGHRA and CDR2 as YSYEKL. CDR3 size: 14 residues. The V end was cut by 4 bases, the J end by 1 base, with 11 bases between. The CDR3 nucleotides are TGCGCCAGCAGCCTCGGAGAGGGATCCTACGAGCAGTACTTC. This sequence encodes CASSLGEGSYEQYF.

The chain couples TRBV2 to TRBJ1-2; maybe TRBD1 (5 bases). The CDR3 spans 11 residues. Per the germline V gene, CDR1 is SNHLY and CDR2 is FYNNEI. Trimming left V 8 bases short and J 8 bases short, with 12 bases between. The CDR3, as DNA: TGTGCCAGCCACGGGGGAGGCGGCTACACCTTC. It specifies CASHGGGGYTF.

This clone was observed a handful of times. The J gene is TRBJ2-7, the V gene TRBV5-6, with unresolved D. Germline CDR1 reads SGHDT; CDR2 reads YYEEEE. The V gene lost 4 bases and the J gene lost 3 bases, with 11 bases spanning the gap. CDR3 length equals 13 residues. CDR3 in amino acids: CASSTLPSYEQYF. For the CDR3, the DNA is TGTGCCAGCAGCACCTTACCGAGCTACGAGCAGTACTTC.

The CDR3: CASSHGTGVMVKNIQYF. CDR3 sequence (DNA): TGTGCCAGCAGCCACGGGACAGGGGTAATGGTCAAAAACATTCAGTACTTC. The chain uses TRBV13 and TRBJ2-4; 10 positions agree with TRBD1. CDR3 size: 17 residues. The junction had 10 bases not matched to a gene; V was cut back by 5 bases and J by 3 bases. Germline V CDR1 and CDR2: PRHDT, FYEKMQ (reference sequence). Combining the CDR3 with reference TRBV13 and TRBJ2-4 gives the whole variable domain AAGVIQSPRHLIKEKRETATLKCYPIPRHDTVYWYQQGPGQDPQFLISFYEKMQSDKGSIPDRFSAQQFSDYHSELNMSSLELGDSALYFCASSHGTGVMVKNIQYFGAGTRLSVL.

This clone was detected a few times. The gene calls are TRBV2 and TRBJ2-7, with 8 bases aligning to TRBD1. Looked up from germline, CDR1 is SNHLY and CDR2 is FYNNEI. After removal of 6 bases from V and 5 bases from J, the junction contained 6 bases not matched to a gene. This CDR3 contains 13 residues. The CDR3 DNA reads as TGTGCCAGCAGCGGACAGGGACCTCACGAGCAGTACTTC. It yields the protein CASSGQGPHEQYF.

The V call is TRBV6-2 or TRBV6-3, the J call TRBJ1-4; no clear D gene. The CDR3 has 13 amino acids. V was trimmed by 1 base and J by 4 bases, leaving 4 bases between them. Germline V gene lookup returns CDR1 MNHEY and CDR2 SVGEGT. CDR3 sequence (DNA): TGTGCCAGCAGTTACTACATTAATGAAAAACTGTTTTTT. Protein: CASSYYINEKLFF.

The count of this clone is one. This chain uses TRBV5-1 with TRBJ2-3, with TRBD2 identical over 8 bases. Germline loops: CDR1 SGHRS, CDR2 YFSETQ. This CDR3 is 15 amino acids long. The junction had 9 bases not matched to a gene; V was cut back by 9 bases and J by 0 bases. The CDR3 sequence: CATKAGDLSTDTQYF. As DNA, the CDR3 is TGCGCCACCAAAGCGGGGGACCTTAGCACAGATACGCAGTATTTT.

This clone showed up just once. The chain carries TRBV9 and TRBJ2-1, with 9 bases aligning to TRBD2. This CDR3 has 17 residues. The V gene's germline CDR1 is SGDLS and CDR2 YYNGEE. With 0 bases clipped from V and 7 bases from J, the junction kept 11 bases outside the gene matches. This CDR3 reads CASSVGLAGGERNEQFF. Here the CDR3 DNA reads TGTGCCAGCAGCGTAGGGCTGGCGGGGGGGGAGAGAAATGAGCAGTTCTTC.

The chain recombines TRBV28 with TRBJ2-1; D possibly corresponds to TRBD2 (6 bases). Germline assignment: CDR1 MDHEN and CDR2 SYDVKM. There are 17 residues in the CDR3. Trimming cost V 3 bases and J 0 bases, with 15 bases left between them. The CDR3 DNA reads as TGTGCCAGCAGTTTCCCATTTATGGGGGGCTCCTACAATGAGCAGTTCTTC. It encodes CASSFPFMGGSYNEQFF.

The J gene is TRBJ1-2, the V gene TRBV24-1, with TRBD1 matching 7 bases. V trimming: 7 bases; J trimming: 4 bases; junction bases outside the gene matches: 5. Germline V gene lookup returns CDR1 KGHDR and CDR2 SFDVKD. This CDR3 is built from 13 residues. CDR3 region: CATRWGQPYGYTF. The CDR3 DNA sequence: TGTGCCACCAGATGGGGACAGCCCTATGGCTACACCTTC.

The chain combines TRBV5-1 with TRBJ2-4, with no clear D. The germline V and J ends were trimmed by 0 bases and 4 bases, with 5 bases remaining between them. The CDR3 sequence is 13 residues long. Per germline, CDR1 SGHRS and CDR2 YFSETQ. The CDR3 is CASSLEQKNIQYF. DNA for the CDR3: TGCGCCAGCAGCTTGGAACAGAAAAACATTCAGTACTTC.

The genes are TRBV12-5 and TRBJ2-7; D gene unclear. Trimming took 4 bases from V and 3 from J, leaving 7 bases between them. Germline V gene sequence: CDR1 LGHNT, CDR2 FRNRAP. CDR3 length: 12 residues. CDR3 bases: TGTGCTAGTGGTTCCGAGAGCTACGAGCAGTACTTC. This codes for CASGSESYEQYF.

J is TRBJ2-5 and V is TRBV6-2 or TRBV6-3, with TRBD2 identical over 11 bases. V shed 5 bases, J shed 2 bases, and the junction held 7 bases outside the gene matches. The CDR3 has 16 residues. Germline loops: CDR1 MNHEY, CDR2 SVGEGT. For the CDR3, the DNA is TGTGCCAGCAGTCCCCAAATAGCGGGGGGGCAAGAGACCCAGTACTTC. It encodes CASSPQIAGGQETQYF.

V gene TRBV6-2 or TRBV6-3 combines with J gene TRBJ2-7; D perhaps matches TRBD1 (6 bases). Per the germline V gene, CDR1 is MNHEY and CDR2 is SVGEGT. This CDR3 is built from 13 residues. V lost 2 bases, J lost 2 bases, and 7 bases lay in between. As DNA, the CDR3 is TGTGCCAGCAGTTACGGACAGACCTACGAGCAGTACTTC. Its protein product is CASSYGQTYEQYF.

This clone showed up just once. The chain carries TRBV6-2 or TRBV6-3 and TRBJ2-5; 7 bases map to TRBD2. The CDR3 extends over 17 amino acids. V was clipped by 6 bases and J by 1 base; unmatched bases: 14. CDR1 MNHEY and CDR2 SVGEGT come from the germline V gene. The DNA for the CDR3 is TGTGCCAGCAGCGTAATAAGGCGGGGGACCTTCCAAGAGACCCAGTACTTC. The encoded protein is CASSVIRRGTFQETQYF.

CDR3 region: CASTLTGGAIGYTF. The CDR3 DNA is TGTGCCAGTACCCTGACAGGGGGCGCGATTGGCTACACCTTC. The rearrangement links TRBV19 to TRBJ1-2, with 10 bases fitting TRBD1. Losses at the gene ends were 7 bases for V and 7 bases for J; bases not matched to a gene: 9. The CDR3 totals 14 residues. Germline V gene sequence: CDR1 LNHDA, CDR2 SQIVND (reference sequence).

The V gene is TRBV7-2, the J gene TRBJ2-3; D remains ambiguous. This CDR3 has 12 amino acids. Germline V gene sequence: CDR1 SGHTA, CDR2 FQGNSA. V shed 4 bases and J shed 6 bases, with 8 bases lying between them. DNA for the CDR3: TGTGCCAGCAGCTCCTACTCGGATACGCAGTATTTT. It translates to CASSSYSDTQYF.